Listed below are T cell receptor beta chains from one sample, sequenced in a study of T-cell memory formation after mild COVID-19. TCRdb redid the calling of the 5' RACE reads with MiXCR, one entry per CDR3 protein. The sample records hundreds of thousands of distinct CDR3 sequences, 17% being singletons. The specimen was PBMCs or a T cell subset sorted from them (not recorded which). The receptors stem from an adult woman who had mild COVID-19 (a few samples of this study predate the infection). Cell type and time point are not known. The CDR3 runs from the conserved cysteine through the conserved F or W. D genes are given only for firm matches. Clone size is given for some rows only: seen once, a few or many times, or a class if the clone is expanded.

D,V,size,J,DNA,CDR3
-,TRBV5-1,few,TRBJ1-1,TGCGCCAGCAGCTTGGAAGCAGGGATGAACACTGAAGCTTTCTTT,CASSLEAGMNTEAFF
-,TRBV7-9,-,TRBJ2-7,TGTGCCAGCGAGTTAGCGCGCGAGCAGTACTTC,CASELAREQYF
-,TRBV7-2,-,TRBJ1-2,TGTGCCAGCAGCTCCCGTAAATACTCGGATGGCTACACCTTC,CASSSRKYSDGYTF
-,TRBV5-1,few,TRBJ2-2,TGCGCCAGCAGCTTGCCTGTCGGTACCGGGGAGCTGTTTTTT,CASSLPVGTGELFF
-,TRBV5-4,many,TRBJ2-1,TGTGCCAGCAGCTTAGGCCCCTCGATGGGCAATGAGCAGTTCTTC,CASSLGPSMGNEQFF
-,TRBV7-9,few,TRBJ2-1,TGTGCCAGCAGCTGGGGCGGCCACAATGAGCAGTTCTTC,CASSWGGHNEQFF
TRBD2,TRBV12-3/TRBV12-4,-,TRBJ2-7,TGTGCCAGCAGTTTAGGACTAGCCCCCTACGAGCAGTACTTC,CASSLGLAPYEQYF
-,TRBV7-9,few,TRBJ2-6,TGTGCCAGCAGCCCCGAGAGGGCGGGGGCCAACGTCCTGACTTTC,CASSPERAGANVLTF
TRBD1,TRBV12-3/TRBV12-4,few,TRBJ2-5,TGTGCCAGCAGTTTTCCAGGGGGCGTAGAGACCCAGTACTTC,CASSFPGGVETQYF
-,TRBV20-1,-,TRBJ2-3,TGCAGTGCTAGGGTGTGGGGAGCCGAAGATACGCAGTATTTT,CSARVWGAEDTQYF
TRBD2,TRBV5-1,few,TRBJ2-3,TGCGCCAGCAGCTTCCCGACTAGCGGGGGGGCCGGAGATACGCAGTATTTT,CASSFPTSGGAGDTQYF
-,TRBV12-3/TRBV12-4,-,TRBJ2-7,TGTGCCAGCAGTTTAGAACGGGGCAGCGGCTACGAGCAGTACTTC,CASSLERGSGYEQYF
-,TRBV18,few,TRBJ2-7,TGTGCCAGCTCACCGCCCGGCCCAAGATCGGGCGAGCAGTACTTC,CASSPPGPRSGEQYF
-,TRBV25-1,-,TRBJ1-3,TGTGCCAGCAGCTCCCCCAGAACCCGGGACCCCCCGACGAAATCTGGAAACACCATATATTTT,CASSSPRTRDPPTKSGNTIYF
TRBD2,TRBV7-8,-,TRBJ2-7,TGTGCCAGCAGCCCACCTTACGGGGATAGCGGGAACTCCTACGAGCAGTACTTC,CASSPPYGDSGNSYEQYF
-,TRBV4-1,few,TRBJ1-1,TGCGCCAGCAGCCAAGATGAGGGGCCCACTGAAGCTTTCTTT,CASSQDEGPTEAFF
TRBD2,TRBV5-1,few,TRBJ2-3,TGCGCCAGCAGACATAGCGGGGTACAAACAGATACGCAGTATTTT,CASRHSGVQTDTQYF
-,TRBV20-1,-,TRBJ1-2,TGCAGTGCTAGAGGGGGCCATGGCTACACCTTC,CSARGGHGYTF
-,TRBV3-1,-,TRBJ1-4,TGTGCCAGCAGCCAAGTCGGAAGGGGGAATGAAAAACTGTTTTTT,CASSQVGRGNEKLFF
TRBD1,TRBV5-1,-,TRBJ2-1,TGCGCCAGCAGCTTCGGGGACAGGGGGTACAATGAGCAGTTCTTC,CASSFGDRGYNEQFF
-,TRBV10-3,few,TRBJ2-7,TGTGCCATCAGTGAGGGCCCGCGGGGCTCCTACGAGCAGTACTTC,CAISEGPRGSYEQYF
-,TRBV20-1,many,TRBJ2-5,TGCAGTGCTAGAGATGCCGGGGACCCCGGAGAGACCCAGTACTTC,CSARDAGDPGETQYF
-,TRBV14,-,TRBJ1-3,TGTGCCAGCAGCCAATGGGGAGCTGGAAACACCATATATTTT,CASSQWGAGNTIYF
TRBD1,TRBV5-1,few,TRBJ2-2,TGCGCCAGCAGCCCGGCGGACAGGGATCCCACCGGGGAGCTGTTTTTT,CASSPADRDPTGELFF
-,TRBV11-2,few,TRBJ1-1,TGTGCCAGCAGCTTTGAGGCCTACACTGAAGCTTTCTTT,CASSFEAYTEAFF
TRBD2,TRBV6-2/TRBV6-3,few,TRBJ2-3,TGTGCCAGCAGGCAGAGCGGGAGGGCCGGCGATACGCAGTATTTT,CASRQSGRAGDTQYF
-,TRBV13,-,TRBJ2-7,TGTGCCAGCAGCTCCGAAGGGTTTGGGGTGGAGCAGTACTTC,CASSSEGFGVEQYF
-,TRBV4-1,few,TRBJ1-2,TGCGCCAGCAGCCAAGACCAGGGCCTCTATGGCTACACCTTC,CASSQDQGLYGYTF